This TCR beta chain originates from a study of monozygotic twins with inflammatory bowel disease (dated by TCRdb to the late 2010s). Describing the broader study: In total, approximately 28 monozygotic twin pairs made up the full study: 19 Danish pairs, all IBD-discordant, plus nine German pairs, of which four were IBD-concordant and five were IBD-discordant. Each individual had, on average, about 151 000 unique TCRalpha sequences and 181 000 unique TCRbeta sequences available for analysis. The search for disease-associated traits relied mainly on comparing, within discordant pairs, IBD patients with their genetically identical healthy co-twins.

The CDR3 contains 11 residues, cysteine and phenylalanine counted. The DNA is unrecorded. The germline V gene (reference sequence) supplies CDR1 DFQATT and CDR2 SNEGSKA. The method was 5' RACE. Each TCR library was prepared from about 3.5 ug of total RNA. For each sample, cDNA synthesis was carried out in eight separate reactions using SMARTScribe reverse transcriptase. During cDNA synthesis, template switching was used to introduce unique molecular identifiers that contained a 6-nucleotide sample barcode. TCRalpha and TCRbeta cDNA was amplified in two nested PCRs of 16 and 9 cycles, and bead purification was carried out after each PCR. Before amplification, the cDNA was treated with uracil DNA-glycosylase and purified using the QIAquick PCR purification kit. The second PCR was the step at which Illumina TruSeq-compatible adapters and sample-specific barcodes were added. Library quality and concentration were checked on TapeStation and Qubit, and libraries were pooled at about 5 ng each. Pooled libraries were sequenced on an Illumina HiSeq2500 single-index Rapid Run with 2 x 100 bp reads and custom sequencing primers. Regarding the original processing steps: UMI-based consensus assembly with MiGEC version 1.2.6 was used to correct PCR and sequencing errors. MiXCR version 2.1.1 was used for V(D)J alignment, clonotype assembly and CDR3 extraction. To normalise gene usage, clonotype sharing and MAIT/NKT TCR abundance, the analysis used the top 1000, 10 000 and 20 000 clonotypes per sample. After downsampling to 27 000 UMIs, diversity was calculated as the inverse Simpson index using the vegan R package. Paired Mann-Whitney U tests were applied to discordant twin pairs, with Benjamini-Hochberg correction for multiple testing. After reprocessing by TCRdb, each CDR3 protein sequence is one entry, and no DNA is given. The V and J calls come from TCRdb's annotation, not from the publication. The sample's table lists a count of fewer than 450,000 distinct CDR3 sequences. Jointly, the top ten make up approximately 2.4% of the sample.

In the case of this clonotype: Its antigen is not yet known.

On the study overall, not on this receptor specifically: Repertoire similarity did not differ between concordant and discordant twins, possibly due to limited statistical power. The results gave no support for a single strong signal or clonotype linked to IBD. Distinction between different T cell subtypes could not be achieved in the analysis. Because patients received different immunosuppressive treatments, the repertoires may have picked up extra background noise and variability between individuals. Compared with healthy twins, IBD patients shared fewer clonotypes with other individuals, and the difference was most pronounced in patients with signs of disease activity. A decrease in TCRbeta repertoire diversity, as measured by inverse Simpson index, was observed in IBD patients compared with their healthy co-twins.

An approximately 2.5 ml peripheral blood sample was drawn into PAXgene tubes per donor and stored at -80°C. Without any T cell sorting, total RNA was extracted from whole blood using the PAXgene blood miRNA kit on an automated QIAcube. Peripheral blood from monozygotic twin pairs concordant or discordant for inflammatory bowel disease was subjected to deep TCRalpha and TCRbeta repertoire profiling with unique molecular barcoding. For every twin pair, smoking habits were documented, and each individual was categorised as a current, former or never smoker. Recombination linked TRBV20-1 to TRBJ1-1. The sample was blood. The sequence was obtained from a human donor with ulcerative colitis or Crohn's disease, or a healthy co-twin of an affected twin (not recorded which). The encoded CDR3 is CSARDYTEAFF.